These T cell receptor beta chains were read from a single sample in a study of T cells in Graves' hyperthyroidism and ophthalmopathy. TCRdb re-derived calls from the multiplex PCR reads in MiXCR, one entry per CDR3 protein. The table has 480,000 or so distinct CDR3 sequences, approximately 49% seen once; the top ten hold 44%. Sequencing used peripheral blood or thyroid tissue (not recorded which). These receptors were collected from an adult woman with Graves' disease, either hyperthyroidism or ophthalmopathy (not recorded which). CDR3s include the opening cysteine and the closing phenylalanine or tryptophan. The D gene is left open where the match is weak. Not all rows give a size; the values are once, few, many and, for expanded clones, a class.

NA,15,TRBV9,TRBJ1-1,NA,TGTGCCAGCAGCTCCCCGGGGGGACGTAACACTGAAGCTTTCTTT,CASSSPGGRNTEAFF
NA,14,TRBV7-9,TRBJ2-5,NA,TGTGCCAGCAGCCTTACGGGCGAGAATCAGCCCCAGTACTTC,CASSLTGENQPQYF
TRBD1,15,TRBV6-1,TRBJ1-3,NA,TGTGCCAGCAGGAGCGACAGGGTCCCTGGAAACACCATATATTTT,CASRSDRVPGNTIYF
TRBD1,14,TRBV15,TRBJ1-2,many,TGTGCCACCAGCAGAGCAGGACAGGCCTATGGCTACACCTTC,CATSRAGQAYGYTF
NA,12,TRBV2,TRBJ2-7,many,TGTGCCAGCAGTCCCCAGAGGTACGAGCAGTACTTC,CASSPQRYEQYF
TRBD2,16,TRBV7-3,TRBJ2-5,NA,TGTGCCAGCAGCCCGAGGGTGGGAGGGCCTCGGGAGACCCAGTACTTC,CASSPRVGGPRETQYF
TRBD1,15,TRBV4-1,TRBJ1-2,NA,TGCGCCAGCACCACGCAACGGACAGGTTTAGTTGGCTACACCTTC,CASTTQRTGLVGYTF
TRBD1,15,TRBV2,TRBJ2-7,few,TGTGCCAGCAGTCCCCGGGGACAGCCGCCCTACGAGCAGTACTTC,CASSPRGQPPYEQYF
NA,13,TRBV20-1,TRBJ2-7,NA,TGCAGTGCTATCGGAGGGAATTTTTACGAGCAGTACTTC,CSAIGGNFYEQYF
TRBD1,19,TRBV10-3,TRBJ2-5,many,TGTGCCATCAGTGAGTCGCCCTTCACCTTGACAGGGGACCAAGAGACCCAGTACTTC,CAISESPFTLTGDQETQYF
TRBD2,15,TRBV19,TRBJ2-7,NA,TGTGCCAGTACCAAAGGGACTAGCGGGAGTTACGAGCAGTACTTC,CASTKGTSGSYEQYF
NA,12,TRBV11-2,TRBJ2-2,NA,TGTGCCAGCAGTCAACAGGTCGGGGAGCTGTTTTTT,CASSQQVGELFF
NA,16,TRBV5-1,TRBJ2-3,few,TGCGCCAGCAGCTTGGGGCTAGGGGACAACCAATTTGCGCAGTATTTT,CASSLGLGDNQFAQYF
TRBD1,16,TRBV7-9,TRBJ1-4,NA,TGTGCCAGCAGCCTCCGGACAGGGGGACTTAATGAAAAACTGTTTTTT,CASSLRTGGLNEKLFF
NA,13,TRBV29-1,TRBJ1-2,NA,TGCAGCGCGATGCAAGGGATGAACTATGGCTACACCTTC,CSAMQGMNYGYTF
TRBD1,15,TRBV7-8,TRBJ1-1,NA,TGTGCCAGCAGCCAGACCCGACAGGGGGACACTGAAGCTTTCTTT,CASSQTRQGDTEAFF
TRBD1,12,TRBV19,TRBJ1-2,many,TGTGCCACAAAGACAGGGGGGAATGGCTACACCTTC,CATKTGGNGYTF
TRBD1,18,TRBV20-1,TRBJ1-1,many,TGCAGTGCTAAGCCCCTTGTGCGCCAAGACAGGGGGCGGGATGAAGCTTTCTTT,CSAKPLVRQDRGRDEAFF
NA,14,TRBV20-1,TRBJ1-1,NA,TGCAGTGCTTTGCCCGGGACACTGAACACTGAAGCTTTCTTT,CSALPGTLNTEAFF
NA,20,TRBV10-3,TRBJ1-2,once,TGTGCCATCAGTGAGTCTTTCCCCACCGGCAGCCAAAATAGACACTATGGCTACACCTTC,CAISESFPTGSQNRHYGYTF
NA,16,TRBV15,TRBJ1-6,NA,TGTGCCACCAGCAGAGATCCTGCCGGCTATAATTCATCCCTCCACTTT,CATSRDPAGYNSSLHF
TRBD1,15,TRBV20-1,TRBJ2-2,many,TGCAGTGCCCTTCAAGGACAGGGGGCGAACGGGGAGCTGTTTTTT,CSALQGQGANGELFF